This is a list of T cell receptor beta chains from one sample in a study of blood T cells in healthy people across ages. TCRdb ran MiXCR on the 5' RACE reads and lists one entry per CDR3 protein. The table has about 670,000 distinct CDR3 sequences, 40% to 50% seen once; the top ten hold approximately 31%. The sequenced sample consisted of blood. All receptors derive from a man older than 75 in good health. The CDR3 runs from the conserved cysteine through the conserved F or W. A D gene is named only where the DNA matches it firmly. Where a row states a size, it is once, few, many or the class of an expanded clone; other rows omit it.

j_call	clone_size	v_call	d_call	cdr3_aa	cdr3_nt
TRBJ1-2	NA	TRBV6-1	TRBD1	CANRDRGIGYTF	TGTGCCAACCGGGACAGGGGGATTGGCTACACCTTC
TRBJ2-2	few	TRBV5-1	NA	CASSLDYSGELFF	TGCGCCAGCAGCTTGGACTACTCCGGGGAGCTGTTTTTT
TRBJ1-4	few	TRBV7-2	NA	CASSLDTEINEKLFF	TGTGCCAGCAGCTTAGACACAGAAATTAATGAAAAACTGTTTTTT
TRBJ2-5	few	TRBV18	NA	CASSPQGSQETQYF	TGTGCCAGCTCACCACAGGGGTCACAAGAGACCCAGTACTTC
TRBJ2-4	NA	TRBV20-1	NA	CSATDGARGNIQYF	TGCAGTGCAACAGACGGGGCGAGGGGAAACATTCAGTACTTC
TRBJ2-3	few	TRBV20-1	TRBD2	CSAREETSGSTDTQYF	TGCAGTGCTAGAGAGGAGACTAGCGGATCCACAGATACGCAGTATTTT
TRBJ2-1	NA	TRBV10-3	NA	CAIGAGSYNEQFF	TGTGCCATCGGTGCAGGCTCCTACAATGAGCAGTTCTTC
TRBJ1-6	NA	TRBV7-2	NA	CASSLRDARPSSYNSPLHF	TGTGCCAGCAGCTTAAGGGACGCCCGGCCTAGCTCCTATAATTCACCCCTCCACTTT
TRBJ2-1	NA	TRBV7-8	NA	CASSFFNPTEQFF	TGTGCCAGCAGCTTTTTCAATCCGACAGAGCAGTTCTTC
TRBJ1-4	NA	TRBV3-1	NA	CASSHPQGTNEKLFF	TGTGCCAGCAGCCACCCACAGGGAACTAATGAAAAACTGTTTTTT
TRBJ1-2	NA	TRBV20-1	NA	CSAPAQSRYGYTF	TGCAGTGCCCCAGCCCAGTCTAGATATGGCTACACCTTC
TRBJ2-4	NA	TRBV7-8	TRBD1	CASSSPPGQGMDKNIQYF	TGTGCCAGCAGCTCTCCCCCGGGACAGGGAATGGACAAAAACATTCAGTACTTC
TRBJ2-4	NA	TRBV27	TRBD1	CASSLNRDRGNIQYF	TGTGCCAGCAGTTTGAACCGGGACAGGGGAAACATTCAGTACTTC
TRBJ2-1	few	TRBV7-2	NA	CASSGLSSPPGEQFF	TGTGCCAGCAGCGGTCTATCGAGTCCCCCCGGTGAGCAGTTCTTC
TRBJ2-7	NA	TRBV20-1	TRBD2	CSARETSGMRYEQYF	TGCAGTGCTAGGGAAACTAGCGGGATGAGGTACGAGCAGTACTTC
TRBJ2-1	many	TRBV4-3	TRBD2	CASSQTRLAGEQFF	TGCGCCAGCAGCCAAACCCGACTAGCGGGAGAGCAGTTCTTC
TRBJ2-1	NA	TRBV20-1	NA	CSAGRRRAYEQFF	TGCAGTGCTGGACGGAGGAGGGCCTATGAGCAGTTCTTC
TRBJ2-7	NA	TRBV7-2	NA	CASSPRIGYEQYF	TGTGCCAGCAGCCCTAGAATAGGCTACGAGCAGTACTTC
TRBJ2-7	NA	TRBV7-9	NA	CASSFAGTYEQYF	TGTGCCAGCAGCTTCGCGGGGACCTACGAGCAGTACTTC
TRBJ2-1	few	TRBV7-2	NA	CASRKQLEYNEQFF	TGTGCCAGCAGGAAACAACTGGAGTACAATGAGCAGTTCTTC
TRBJ2-3	NA	TRBV21-1	NA	CASSNIPGGGTDTQYF	TGTGCCAGCAGCAATATCCCCGGGGGCGGCACAGATACGCAGTATTTT
TRBJ2-3	many	TRBV12-3/TRBV12-4	NA	CASSLVVDTQYF	TGTGCCAGCAGTTTGGTGGTAGATACGCAGTATTTT
TRBJ2-5	few	TRBV20-1	NA	CSARPGVSETQYF	TGCAGTGCTAGACCCGGGGTTTCGGAGACCCAGTACTTC
TRBJ2-7	few	TRBV20-1	NA	CSASLGLDEQYF	TGCAGTGCTAGTTTGGGACTCGACGAGCAGTACTTC
TRBJ1-2	NA	TRBV12-3/TRBV12-4	NA	CASSSSTENYGYTF	NA
TRBJ1-6	NA	TRBV18	NA	CASSPQLDDSPLHF	TGTGCCAGCTCACCTCAGCTGGACGATTCACCCCTCCACTTT
TRBJ2-3	NA	TRBV28	TRBD2	CASSTRLAGTTDTQYF	TGTGCCAGCAGTACCCGACTAGCGGGAACAACAGATACGCAGTATTTT
TRBJ2-1	NA	TRBV20-1	NA	CSLKQSQYNEQFF	TGCAGCTTGAAACAGTCGCAGTATAATGAGCAGTTCTTC
TRBJ1-1	NA	TRBV6-2/TRBV6-3	NA	CASSLWGRGNTDAFF	TGTGCCAGCAGTCTTTGGGGTCGTGGGAACACTGATGCTTTCTTT
TRBJ1-2	few	TRBV10-2	TRBD1	CASSVTGASLGYTF	TGCGCCAGCAGTGTAACAGGGGCATCTCTCGGCTACACCTTC
TRBJ2-1	NA	TRBV4-3	TRBD2	CASSQAIGTSGISGGEQFF	TGCGCCAGCAGCCAAGCCATCGGGACTAGCGGGATTTCGGGGGGTGAGCAGTTCTTC
TRBJ2-3	once	TRBV6-2/TRBV6-3	TRBD2	CASTLQRTSGRTDTQYF	TGTGCCAGCACCCTTCAGAGGACTAGCGGGAGAACAGATACGCAGTATTTT
TRBJ2-4	NA	TRBV27	NA	CASSLSGQGIGQYF	TGTGCCAGCAGTTTAAGCGGGCAGGGGATCGGGCAGTACTTC
TRBJ1-1	NA	TRBV27	NA	CASSVGAYTEAFF	TGTGCCAGCAGTGTAGGGGCTTACACTGAAGCTTTCTTT
TRBJ1-4	NA	TRBV4-3	NA	CASSQDWAIGPFF	TGCGCCAGCAGCCAAGATTGGGCAATCGGACCGTTTTTT
TRBJ2-7	NA	TRBV7-9	TRBD2	CASSLLAGDGEQYF	TGTGCCAGCAGCTTACTAGCGGGAGATGGCGAGCAGTACTTC
TRBJ1-2	NA	TRBV28	NA	CASRIAQKLYGYTF	TGTGCCAGCAGGATCGCACAGAAACTCTATGGCTACACCTTC
TRBJ2-5	NA	TRBV6-6	NA	CASQRGNQETQYF	TGTGCCAGCCAAAGAGGGAACCAAGAGACCCAGTACTTC
TRBJ2-5	NA	TRBV7-9	NA	CASSFLHSETQYF	TGTGCCAGCAGCTTTCTTCATTCGGAGACCCAGTACTTC
TRBJ2-3	NA	TRBV4-3	NA	CASSQDLTSPDTQYF	TGCGCCAGCAGCCAAGATTTAACTAGTCCAGATACGCAGTATTTT
TRBJ2-7	NA	TRBV19	NA	CASSRPGSWSYEQYF	TGTGCCAGTAGCAGGCCAGGGTCCTGGTCCTACGAGCAGTACTTC
TRBJ2-3	few	TRBV24-1	TRBD1	CATSAPAGTGPDTQYF	TGTGCCACCAGTGCCCCCGCCGGGACAGGTCCCGATACGCAGTATTTT
TRBJ2-5	many	TRBV10-3	NA	CAISELADAQETQYF	TGTGCCATCAGTGAATTGGCGGACGCCCAAGAGACCCAGTACTTC
TRBJ2-5	few	TRBV29-1	TRBD2	CSSVGQHQFRLAANEQYF	TGCAGCTCCGTGGGACAGCATCAATTCCGACTAGCGGCCAATGAGCAGTACTTC
TRBJ2-3	NA	TRBV28	NA	CATAENTDTQYF	TGTGCCACCGCGGAAAACACAGATACGCAGTATTTT
TRBJ1-1	few	TRBV7-9	NA	CASSLSVGRNTEAFF	TGTGCCAGCAGCTTATCGGTAGGCAGGAACACTGAAGCTTTCTTT
TRBJ1-2	NA	TRBV24-1	NA	CATSDGHRVVGYTF	TGTGCCACCAGTGATGGGCACAGGGTCGTTGGCTACACCTTC
TRBJ2-7	few	TRBV7-2	NA	CASSKTRGAYEQYF	TGTGCCAGCAGTAAGACCAGGGGGGCCTACGAGCAGTACTTC
TRBJ2-1	NA	TRBV11-2	TRBD2	CASSLRDGGSGNEQFF	TGTGCCAGCAGCCTCCGGGACGGGGGGTCAGGCAATGAGCAGTTCTTC
TRBJ1-1	NA	TRBV9	NA	CASSVDKDRTEAFF	TGTGCCAGCAGCGTAGATAAGGATCGGACTGAAGCTTTCTTT
TRBJ2-7	few	TRBV6-2/TRBV6-3	NA	CASSFTYNEQYF	TGTGCCAGCAGTTTTACTTACAATGAGCAGTACTTC
TRBJ2-7	many	TRBV5-5	NA	CASSLDGRDYEQYF	TGTGCCAGCAGCTTGGACGGCAGGGACTACGAGCAGTACTTC
TRBJ2-1	NA	TRBV20-1	TRBD2	CSARTSGPFNEQFF	TGCAGTGCCAGGACTAGCGGGCCGTTCAATGAGCAGTTCTTC
TRBJ2-7	NA	TRBV27	NA	CASSVFGAYNEQYF	TGTGCCAGCAGTGTATTTGGGGCCTACAATGAGCAGTACTTC